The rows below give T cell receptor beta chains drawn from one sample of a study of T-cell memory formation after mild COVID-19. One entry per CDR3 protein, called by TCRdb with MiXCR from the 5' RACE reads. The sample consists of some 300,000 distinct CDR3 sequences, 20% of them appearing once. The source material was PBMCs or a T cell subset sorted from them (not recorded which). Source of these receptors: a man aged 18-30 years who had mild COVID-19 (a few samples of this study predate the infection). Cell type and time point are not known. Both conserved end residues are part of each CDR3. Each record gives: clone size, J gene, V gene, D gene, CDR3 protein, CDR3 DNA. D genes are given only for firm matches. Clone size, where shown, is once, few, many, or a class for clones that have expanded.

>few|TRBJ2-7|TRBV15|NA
CATSRDSAPQYF
TGTGCCACCAGCAGAGATTCCGCCCCGCAGTACTTC
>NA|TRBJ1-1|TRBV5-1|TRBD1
CASSPGSGTGGFMNTEAFF
TGCGCCAGCAGCCCAGGGTCCGGGACAGGGGGTTTCATGAACACTGAAGCTTTCTTT
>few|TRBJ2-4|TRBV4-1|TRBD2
CASSHEDSGGNIQYF
TGCGCCAGCAGCCACGAGGATAGCGGGGGTAACATTCAGTACTTC
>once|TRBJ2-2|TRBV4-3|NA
CASSQGALDWELFF
TGCGCCAGCAGCCAAGGTGCACTAGATTGGGAGCTGTTTTTT
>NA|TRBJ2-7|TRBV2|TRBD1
CASSEKGDRGRFSYEQYF
TGTGCCAGCAGTGAGAAGGGGGACAGGGGGCGCTTCTCCTACGAGCAGTACTTC
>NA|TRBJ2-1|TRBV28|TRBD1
CACSIDRGHEQFF
TGTGCCTGCAGTATCGACAGGGGCCATGAGCAGTTCTTC
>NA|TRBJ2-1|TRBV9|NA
CASSSGTLHEQFF
TGTGCCAGCAGCTCAGGGACTCTCCATGAGCAGTTCTTC
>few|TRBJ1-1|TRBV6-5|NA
CASSYWGRGMNTEAFF
TGTGCCAGCAGTTATTGGGGGCGAGGGATGAACACTGAAGCTTTCTTT
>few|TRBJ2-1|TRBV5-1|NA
CASSFLDSDEQFF
TGCGCCAGCAGCTTTCTAGATTCCGATGAGCAGTTCTTC
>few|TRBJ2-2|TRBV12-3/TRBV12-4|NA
CASSLARTGELFF
TGTGCCAGCAGTTTAGCGCGGACCGGGGAGCTGTTTTTT
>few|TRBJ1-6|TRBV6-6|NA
CASIRDGSNSPLHF
TGTGCCAGCATCAGGGATGGAAGTAATTCACCCCTCCACTTT
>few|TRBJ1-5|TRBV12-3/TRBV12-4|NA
CASSKTFTQPQHF
TGTGCCAGCAGTAAGACTTTTACTCAGCCCCAGCATTTT
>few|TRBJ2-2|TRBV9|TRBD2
CASSVSSGGANTGELFF
TGTGCCAGCAGCGTTTCTAGCGGGGGAGCGAACACCGGGGAGCTGTTTTTT
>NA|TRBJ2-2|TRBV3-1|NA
CASSQEWENTGELFF
TGTGCCAGCAGCCAAGAGTGGGAGAACACCGGGGAGCTGTTTTTT
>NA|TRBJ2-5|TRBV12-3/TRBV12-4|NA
CASSLMGGVETQYF
TGTGCCAGCAGTTTGATGGGGGGAGTGGAGACCCAGTACTTC
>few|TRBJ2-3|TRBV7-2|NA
CASSLSGGAGNTQYF
TGTGCCAGCAGTTTATCCGGCGGTGCTGGGAATACGCAGTATTTT
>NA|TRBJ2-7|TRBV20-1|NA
CSAEGQRGAAIF
TGCAGTGCCGAGGGGCAGAGGGGCGCCGCTATCTTC
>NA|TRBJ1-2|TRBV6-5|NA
CASSYSWENYGYTF
TGTGCCAGCAGTTACTCCTGGGAGAACTATGGCTACACCTTC
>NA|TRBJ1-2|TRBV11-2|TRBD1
CASSSDDRVYGYTF
TGTGCCAGCAGTTCAGACGACAGGGTCTATGGCTACACCTTC
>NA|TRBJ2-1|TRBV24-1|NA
CATSDQDLGSYNEQFF
TGTGCCACCAGTGACCAAGATTTAGGCTCCTACAATGAGCAGTTCTTC
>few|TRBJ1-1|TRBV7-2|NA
CASSFARGTEAFF
TGTGCCAGCAGCTTCGCCCGAGGCACTGAAGCTTTCTTT
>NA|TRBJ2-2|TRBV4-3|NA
CASSQDAGTGELYF
TGCGCCAGCAGCCAAGATGCCGGCACCGGGGAGCTGTATTTT
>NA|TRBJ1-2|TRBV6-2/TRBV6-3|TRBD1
CASSYGTANYGYTF
TGTGCCAGCAGTTACGGGACAGCTAACTATGGCTACACCTTC
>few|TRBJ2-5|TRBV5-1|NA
CASRRSRQETQYF
TGCGCCAGCAGAAGGTCGCGACAAGAGACCCAGTACTTC
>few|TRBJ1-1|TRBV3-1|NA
CASSQNLYQGWGTEAFF
TGTGCCAGCAGCCAGAATCTGTATCAGGGGTGGGGAACTGAAGCTTTCTTT
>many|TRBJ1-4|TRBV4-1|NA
CASSQEGGFNEKLFF
TGCGCCAGCAGCCAAGAGGGGGGATTTAATGAAAAACTGTTTTTT
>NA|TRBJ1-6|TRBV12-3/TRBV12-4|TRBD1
CASSLHGTGDSPLHF
TGTGCCAGCAGTCTCCACGGGACAGGGGATTCACCCCTCCACTTT
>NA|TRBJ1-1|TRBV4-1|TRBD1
CASRLPGTASTEAFF
TGCGCCAGCAGGCTCCCCGGGACAGCGAGCACTGAAGCTTTCTTT
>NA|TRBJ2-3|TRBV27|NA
CASSPPGPGRPWDTQYF
TGTGCCAGCAGTCCCCCGGGACCAGGAAGGCCTTGGGATACGCAGTATTTT
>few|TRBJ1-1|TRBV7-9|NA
CASSSKLRPLNTEAFF
TGTGCCAGCAGCTCGAAACTCAGGCCTCTAAACACTGAAGCTTTCTTT
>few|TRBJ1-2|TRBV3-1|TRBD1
CASSPVVGGSDGYTF
TGTGCCAGCAGCCCAGTAGTAGGGGGCTCCGATGGCTACACCTTC